This is a list of T cell receptor beta chains from one sample in a study of blood T cell repertoires in COVID-19. Clones were read by immunoSEQ multiplex PCR, and TCRdb kept only the in-frame ones, dropping some. The table shows over 45,000 clones, with approximately 80% occurring only once. Sequencing used peripheral blood. The source is a man between 65 and 79 years old with acute or convalescent COVID-19. The CDR3 runs from the conserved cysteine through the conserved F or W. The D gene is left open where the match is weak. The size of a clone is reported for some rows only, either as once, few or many, or as a class for expanded clones.

CDR3 protein,CDR3 DNA,V gene,clone size,J gene,D gene,CDR3 length
CASSQERDRGINNEQFF,TGTGCCAGCAGCCAAGAACGGGACAGGGGGATCAACAATGAGCAGTTCTTC,TRBV4-2,once,TRBJ2-1,TRBD1,17
CASTPHRFVGELFF,TGTGCCAGTACCCCCCACAGGTTTGTCGGGGAGCTGTTTTTT,TRBV19,once,TRBJ2-2,-,14
CASSSLRDSYGYTF,TGTGCCAGCTCTTCTTTGCGGGACAGTTATGGCTACACCTTC,TRBV18,-,TRBJ1-2,TRBD1,14
CASSPNSVYEQYF,TGTGCCAGCAGCCCCAATTCAGTCTACGAGCAGTACTTC,TRBV7-2,-,TRBJ2-7,-,13
CSVGRRGAYGYTF,TGCAGCGTTGGCAGAAGAGGCGCCTATGGCTACACCTTC,TRBV29-1,few,TRBJ1-2,-,13
CAWSREGNADTQYF,TGTGCCTGGAGTCGGGAGGGGAATGCAGATACGCAGTATTTT,TRBV30,-,TRBJ2-3,TRBD2,14
CASSLVGVSEAFF,TGTGCCAGCAGCTTAGTTGGAGTTAGTGAAGCTTTCTTT,TRBV7-9,-,TRBJ1-1,-,13
CASSVVARPPDTQYF,TGTGCCAGCAGCGTAGTGGCTAGACCTCCAGATACGCAGTATTTT,TRBV9,-,TRBJ2-3,-,15
CASRPRGGPGNTIYF,TGTGCCAGTAGACCCCGGGGGGGGCCAGGAAACACCATATATTTT,TRBV19,-,TRBJ1-3,-,15
CASSEGQGGGNQPQHF,TGTGCCAGCAGTGAAGGGCAGGGTGGAGGCAATCAGCCCCAGCATTTT,TRBV6-1,once,TRBJ1-5,-,16
CATSGGGSYEQYF,TGTGCCACCTCGGGGGGAGGTTCCTACGAGCAGTACTTC,TRBV15,few,TRBJ2-7,TRBD2,13
CASSLGRPTSYEQYF,TGTGCCAGCAGCTTGGGGCGGCCGACCTCCTACGAGCAGTACTTC,TRBV5-4,-,TRBJ2-7,-,15
CASSLGQGATGELFF,TGTGCCAGCAGCTTAGGCCAGGGGGCCACCGGGGAGCTGTTTTTT,TRBV7-2,-,TRBJ2-2,TRBD1,15
CASSLAQTKETQYF,TGTGCCAGCAGCTTAGCACAGACTAAAGAGACCCAGTACTTC,TRBV11-2,-,TRBJ2-5,-,14
CASSSTGWANEKLFF,TGTGCCAGCAGTTCTACAGGGTGGGCTAATGAAAAACTGTTTTTT,TRBV25-1,-,TRBJ1-4,-,15
CASSRLTGITYEQYF,TGTGCCAGCAGTCGGTTGACAGGCATCACCTACGAGCAGTACTTC,TRBV6-2/TRBV6-3,-,TRBJ2-7,-,15
CASSAYRDSYGYTF,TGTGCCAGCAGTGCCTACCGGGATTCCTATGGCTACACCTTC,TRBV2,-,TRBJ1-2,-,14
CASSSGETQYF,TGTGCCAGCAGTTCCGGAGAGACCCAGTACTTC,TRBV6-5,-,TRBJ2-5,-,11
CASLKGFDEQFF,TGCGCCAGTCTAAAGGGGTTCGATGAGCAGTTCTTC,TRBV10-2,-,TRBJ2-1,-,12
CASSLGSADTQYF,TGCGCCAGCAGCTTGGGGTCGGCAGATACGCAGTATTTT,TRBV5-1,once,TRBJ2-3,-,13
CASTYVRGESHEQYF,TGTGCCAGCACCTATGTACGGGGAGAGTCCCACGAGCAGTACTTC,TRBV3-1/TRBV3-2,-,TRBJ2-7,-,15
CASSQGLPTEAFF,TGCGCCAGCAGCCAAGGTCTCCCCACTGAAGCTTTCTTT,TRBV4-3,-,TRBJ1-1,-,13
CASSLGGPGLQDEQYF,TGTGCCAGCAGCTTAGGAGGGCCGGGACTTCAGGACGAGCAGTACTTC,TRBV7-8,-,TRBJ2-7,-,16
CASSRSGGTEAFF,TGCGCCAGCAGCCGATCAGGGGGGACTGAAGCTTTCTTT,TRBV4-1,-,TRBJ1-1,TRBD1,13
CASSDHGTGGGTEAFF,TGTGCCAGCAGTGACCACGGGACAGGGGGCGGGACTGAAGCTTTCTTT,TRBV25-1,once,TRBJ1-1,TRBD1,16
CASSRSLPGTGVTEAFF,TGTGCCAGCAGTCGATCGCTTCCCGGGACAGGGGTTACTGAAGCTTTCTTT,TRBV6-6,-,TRBJ1-1,TRBD1,17
CASSLGTSGPYEQYF,TGTGCCAGCAGCTTAGGGACTAGCGGTCCCTACGAGCAGTACTTC,TRBV7-9,many,TRBJ2-7,TRBD2,15
CASSLPPSGNTEAFF,TGTGCCAGCAGTTTACCGCCCTCGGGGAACACTGAAGCTTTCTTT,TRBV28,-,TRBJ1-1,-,15
CASSPSPGNTIYF,TGCGCCAGCAGCCCGAGTCCCGGAAACACCATATATTTT,TRBV5-1,-,TRBJ1-3,-,13
CASSRGTESNQPQHF,TGTGCCAGCAGCCGAGGGACAGAAAGCAATCAGCCCCAGCATTTT,TRBV27,-,TRBJ1-5,TRBD1,15
CASSDRSSGNTIYF,TGTGCCAGCAGCGACAGATCCTCTGGAAACACCATATATTTT,TRBV11-3,-,TRBJ1-3,-,14
CASSLTGLAGNTIYF,TGTGCCAGTAGTCTAACAGGGCTGGCTGGAAACACCATATATTTT,TRBV19,-,TRBJ1-3,-,15
CASSHRVTYEQYF,TGTGCCAGCAGCCACAGGGTTACCTACGAGCAGTACTTC,TRBV5-6,-,TRBJ2-7,-,13
CASSYLEQGGAIQYF,TGTGCCAGCAGTTATTTGGAACAGGGTGGAGCCATTCAGTACTTC,TRBV6-6,few,TRBJ2-4,-,15
CASSSRVPYEQYF,TGTGCCAGCAGCTCACGGGTCCCCTACGAGCAGTACTTC,TRBV7-2,-,TRBJ2-7,-,13
CASSQWDRGSPLHF,TGTGCCAGCAGCCAATGGGACAGGGGATCACCCCTCCACTTT,TRBV16,-,TRBJ1-6,TRBD1,14
CASSDSWGAGNTIYF,TGTGCCAGCAGTGATTCGTGGGGGGCTGGAAACACCATATATTTT,TRBV6-1,-,TRBJ1-3,-,15
CASSLAGGVIHEQFF,TGCGCCAGCAGCTTGGCGGGGGGCGTGATTCATGAGCAGTTCTTC,TRBV5-1,-,TRBJ2-1,-,15
CASSHDFYSYNEQFF,TGTGCCAGCAGCCATGACTTTTACTCCTACAATGAGCAGTTCTTC,TRBV14,-,TRBJ2-1,-,15
CASTDRDRGRVETQYF,TGTGCCAGCACCGACCGGGACAGGGGACGTGTGGAGACCCAGTACTTC,TRBV7-8,once,TRBJ2-5,TRBD1,16
CASSSPTLLGTEAFF,TGTGCCAGCAGTTCCCCGACCCTACTAGGCACTGAAGCTTTCTTT,TRBV27,-,TRBJ1-1,-,15